The rows below give T cell receptor beta chains drawn from one sample of a study of chemoradiotherapy in HPV16-positive cancers. The repertoire was sequenced with immunoSEQ multiplex PCR; TCRdb's copy has only in-frame clones and lacks some. The table has 36,000 or so clones, 80% seen once; the top ten hold 3.8%. Sequenced material: blood, taken from a patient who underwent chemoradiotherapy. Every receptor here comes from a human donor with HPV-associated anogenital cancer. The CDR3 runs from the conserved cysteine through the conserved F or W. The D gene is left open where the match is weak. Clone size, where shown, is once, few, many, or a class for clones that have expanded.

abundance	d_gene	v_gene	j_gene	CDR3aa	CDR3nt
-	TRBD1	TRBV5-1	TRBJ1-1	CASSLRTGTNTEAFF	TGCGCCAGCAGCCTTCGGACAGGGACCAACACTGAAGCTTTCTTT
-	-	TRBV14	TRBJ2-7	CASSQTWTAYEQYF	TGTGCCAGCAGCCAGACGTGGACAGCCTACGAGCAGTACTTC
-	TRBD2	TRBV5-1	TRBJ2-7	CASSLGGGSSYEQYF	TGCGCCAGCAGCTTGGGGGGGGGTAGCTCCTACGAGCAGTACTTC
-	-	TRBV2	TRBJ2-7	CASTTATTFYEQYF	TGTGCCAGCACCACCGCGACCACCTTCTACGAGCAGTACTTC
medium-sized	-	TRBV5-4	TRBJ1-1	CASSRAGEAFF	TGTGCCAGCAGCAGAGCCGGGGAAGCTTTCTTT
-	TRBD1	TRBV4-2	TRBJ1-5	CASSQGTGVDQPQHF	TGTGCCAGCAGCCAAGGGACAGGGGTGGATCAGCCCCAGCATTTT
-	TRBD2	TRBV4-1	TRBJ2-1	CASSQRLGTSGGPNEQFF	TGCGCCAGCAGCCAACGCCTCGGGACTAGCGGGGGGCCAAATGAGCAGTTCTTC
-	TRBD1	TRBV2	TRBJ2-5	CASTSGDRGVTQYF	TGTGCCAGCACTAGTGGGGACAGGGGAGTGACCCAGTACTTC
few	TRBD1	TRBV7-2	TRBJ1-2	CASSRQGAWYGYTF	TGTGCCAGCAGCCGACAGGGGGCCTGGTATGGCTACACCTTC
-	-	TRBV4-1	TRBJ1-5	CASSQDLRDGQPQHF	TGCGCCAGCAGCCAAGATTTAAGGGATGGCCAGCCCCAGCATTTT
-	-	TRBV19	TRBJ1-6	CASAAARAYNSPLHF	TGTGCCAGCGCAGCGGCCAGGGCCTATAATTCACCCCTCCACTTT
-	TRBD2	TRBV27	TRBJ2-1	CASSSYTSGGYNEQFF	TGTGCCAGCAGTTCCTATACTAGCGGGGGATACAATGAGCAGTTCTTC
-	-	TRBV6-1	TRBJ2-2	CASSATTTGNTGELFF	TGTGCCAGCAGTGCTACCACGACAGGGAACACCGGGGAGCTGTTTTTT
-	-	TRBV7-8	TRBJ2-3	CASSLEVVGASTDTQYF	TGTGCCAGCAGCTTAGAAGTAGTGGGGGCCAGCACAGATACGCAGTATTTT
once	-	TRBV11-3	TRBJ1-1	CASSLRFNTEAFF	TGTGCCAGCAGCTTACGGTTTAACACTGAAGCTTTCTTT
-	-	TRBV29-1	TRBJ1-3	CSVEDSGNTIYF	TGCAGCGTTGAGGACTCTGGAAACACCATATATTTT
-	-	TRBV6-5	TRBJ2-2	CASSWGVGELFF	TGTGCCAGCAGTTGGGGGGTCGGGGAGCTGTTTTTT
-	-	TRBV9	TRBJ2-4	CASSSKSQGLAKNIQYF	TGTGCCAGCAGCTCAAAATCCCAGGGCCTAGCCAAAAACATTCAGTACTTC
few	-	TRBV7-2	TRBJ2-5	CASSPYRVGETQYF	TGTGCCAGCAGCCCATACAGGGTAGGAGAGACCCAGTACTTC
-	TRBD1	TRBV7-6	TRBJ2-7	CARRDRGEAYEQYF	TGTGCCAGAAGAGACAGGGGCGAGGCCTACGAGCAGTACTTC
once	-	TRBV7-3	TRBJ1-6	CASSSDLRGTLHF	TGTGCCAGCAGCTCCGACCTCAGAGGAACCCTCCACTTT
few	-	TRBV2	TRBJ2-5	CASSAGPEETQYF	TGTGCCAGCAGTGCTGGCCCTGAGGAGACCCAGTACTTC
-	-	TRBV2	TRBJ2-3	CASSGQTLSTDTQYF	TGTGCCAGCAGTGGACAGACTCTCAGCACAGATACGCAGTATTTT
-	-	TRBV14	TRBJ1-2	CASSQDRLGRRGYTF	TGTGCCAGCAGCCAAGATCGGTTAGGGAGGAGAGGCTACACCTTC
once	TRBD1	TRBV14	TRBJ2-2	CASSLRTGNTGELFF	TGTGCCAGCAGCCTACGGACAGGGAACACCGGGGAGCTGTTTTTT
few	TRBD1	TRBV5-8	TRBJ1-6	CASSGQGSPLHF	TGTGCCAGCAGCGGACAGGGTTCACCCCTCCACTTT
-	-	TRBV12-5	TRBJ2-3	CASGSSLADTQYF	TGTGCTAGTGGTTCCTCCCTGGCAGATACGCAGTATTTT
-	TRBD2	TRBV27	TRBJ2-7	CASSLNLGLPYEQYF	TGTGCCAGCAGCCTTAATCTGGGACTACCCTACGAGCAGTACTTC
-	TRBD1	TRBV19	TRBJ1-1	CASTLDRVPTEAFF	TGTGCCAGTACCTTAGACAGGGTCCCAACTGAAGCTTTCTTT
-	TRBD1	TRBV5-1	TRBJ2-2	CASSLSGTGDTGELFF	TGCGCCAGCAGCTTGTCTGGGACAGGGGACACCGGGGAGCTGTTTTTT
-	-	TRBV30	TRBJ1-2	CAWSVRRGDGYGYTF	TGTGCCTGGAGTGTACGTAGGGGGGACGGCTATGGCTACACCTTC
-	TRBD1	TRBV19	TRBJ1-1	CASSARTGVYKTEAFF	TGTGCCAGTAGTGCCCGGACAGGGGTCTATAAAACTGAAGCTTTCTTT
once	TRBD2	TRBV5-1	TRBJ2-1	CASSLVGGVYNEQFF	TGCGCCAGCAGCTTGGTCGGGGGGGTCTACAATGAGCAGTTCTTC
once	TRBD1	TRBV5-1	TRBJ2-7	CASSLNRGFYEQYF	TGCGCCAGCAGCTTGAACAGGGGATTCTACGAGCAGTACTTC
-	-	TRBV5-8	TRBJ1-2	CASSLEAWAGYTF	TGTGCCAGCAGCTTGGAGGCTTGGGCTGGCTACACCTTC
-	-	TRBV5-1	TRBJ1-5	CASSLGALSSNQPQHF	TGCGCCAGCAGCTTGGGAGCCCTTAGTAGCAATCAGCCCCAGCATTTT
-	-	TRBV9	TRBJ2-1	CASSSGLASYNEQFF	TGTGCCAGCAGCTCCGGACTCGCATCCTACAATGAGCAGTTCTTC
-	TRBD1	TRBV9	TRBJ2-7	CASSVVRDSYEQYF	TGTGCCAGCAGCGTAGTCCGGGACAGCTACGAGCAGTACTTC
-	-	TRBV6-1	TRBJ1-2	CASSDRHYGYTF	TGTGCCAGCAGTGACAGGCACTATGGCTACACCTTC
-	-	TRBV7-8	TRBJ2-7	CASSLGINDEQYF	TGTGCCAGCAGCTTGGGAATTAACGACGAGCAGTACTTC
-	-	TRBV7-9	TRBJ1-1	CASSSQGGAFF	TGTGCCAGCAGCTCACAGGGAGGAGCTTTCTTT
-	-	TRBV28	TRBJ1-2	CASSLSGPLVYGYTF	TGTGCCAGCAGTTTATCAGGGCCTCTCGTCTATGGCTACACCTTC
few	-	TRBV19	TRBJ1-1	CASSWWNTEAFF	TGTGCCAGTAGTTGGTGGAACACTGAAGCTTTCTTT
few	-	TRBV7-7	TRBJ2-2	CASSLADTGELFF	TGTGCCAGCAGCTTAGCGGACACCGGGGAGCTGTTTTTT
-	TRBD1	TRBV7-9	TRBJ1-2	CASSLGQGASYTF	TGTGCCAGCAGCTTAGGACAGGGGGCGAGCTACACCTTC
-	TRBD1	TRBV6-1	TRBJ1-3	CASSDQQGGGNTIYF	TGTGCCAGCAGTGACCAGCAGGGGGGTGGAAACACCATATATTTT
-	-	TRBV13	TRBJ2-2	CASSVEDGRELFF	TGTGCCAGCAGCGTGGAGGACGGGAGGGAGCTGTTTTTT
-	TRBD2	TRBV7-8	TRBJ2-7	CASSLGAGGLKGQYF	TGTGCCAGCAGCTTAGGGGCGGGGGGACTCAAGGGGCAGTACTTC
-	-	TRBV2	TRBJ2-5	CAVGRDSGETQYF	TGTGCCGTTGGCCGGGACAGCGGGGAGACCCAGTACTTC
-	-	TRBV10-1	TRBJ1-5	CASSAQRWDQPQHF	TGCGCCAGCAGTGCACAGCGGTGGGATCAGCCCCAGCATTTT
-	-	TRBV6-5	TRBJ1-2	CASSIDEDDGYTF	TGTGCCAGCAGTATAGACGAGGACGATGGCTACACCTTC
-	-	TRBV5-1	TRBJ2-7	CASSWTGTQLAYEQYF	TGCGCCAGCAGCTGGACCGGGACACAACTAGCCTACGAGCAGTACTTC
-	TRBD2	TRBV13	TRBJ2-2	CASRLRAGGASGELFF	TGTGCCAGCAGATTAAGAGCGGGGGGCGCATCCGGGGAGCTGTTTTTT